A selection of T cell receptor beta chains follows, all from one sample in a study of spatial heterogeneity in lung cancer. TCRdb analysed the 5' RACE reads with MiXCR anew, one entry per CDR3 protein. The table lists more than 60,000 distinct CDR3 sequences, roughly 5.9% of them singletons. The source material was PBMCs, sampled at surgery. The origin of the receptors is a female donor with early-stage non-small cell lung cancer. Both conserved end residues are part of each CDR3. Fields, in order: CDR3 protein, CDR3 DNA, J gene, D gene, clone size, V gene. D genes are given only for firm matches. Part of the rows lack a size; the others show once, few, many or a class for expanded clones.

CDR3 protein: CASSWESYEQYF
CDR3 DNA: TGTGCCAGCTCTTGGGAAAGCTACGAGCAGTACTTC
J gene: TRBJ2-7
D gene: NA
clone size: NA
V gene: TRBV18

CDR3 protein: CSASGQLRGFF
CDR3 DNA: TGCAGTGCTAGTGGACAGCTTAGGGGTTTCTTC
J gene: TRBJ2-1
D gene: NA
clone size: many
V gene: TRBV20-1

CDR3 protein: CASSLNAGEAEAFF
CDR3 DNA: TGTGCCAGCAGCTTAAACGCAGGCGAGGCTGAAGCTTTCTTT
J gene: TRBJ1-1
D gene: NA
clone size: NA
V gene: TRBV7-3

CDR3 protein: CASRPPGGLNQPQHF
CDR3 DNA: TGTGCCAGCAGACCACCAGGGGGCCTTAATCAGCCCCAGCATTTT
J gene: TRBJ1-5
D gene: TRBD1
clone size: NA
V gene: TRBV6-6

CDR3 protein: CASRDSKTYNEQFF
CDR3 DNA: TGTGCCAGCAGGGATTCTAAAACCTACAATGAGCAGTTCTTC
J gene: TRBJ2-1
D gene: NA
clone size: NA
V gene: TRBV6-1

CDR3 protein: CASSRQVYYEQYF
CDR3 DNA: TGTGCCAGCAGCCGACAGGTCTACTACGAGCAGTACTTC
J gene: TRBJ2-7
D gene: NA
clone size: NA
V gene: TRBV25-1

CDR3 protein: CASSPGSGGSTDTQYF
CDR3 DNA: TGTGCCAGCTCACCAGGTAGCGGGGGGAGCACAGATACGCAGTATTTT
J gene: TRBJ2-3
D gene: TRBD2
clone size: many
V gene: TRBV18

CDR3 protein: CASSPGRGTETQYF
CDR3 DNA: TGTGCCAGCAGCCCTGGGAGGGGAACGGAGACCCAGTACTTC
J gene: TRBJ2-5
D gene: TRBD2
clone size: many
V gene: TRBV11-3

CDR3 protein: CASSPRVVGTEAFF
CDR3 DNA: TGTGCCAGCAGCCCCCGGGTTGTAGGTACTGAAGCTTTCTTT
J gene: TRBJ1-1
D gene: NA
clone size: NA
V gene: TRBV9

CDR3 protein: CSVGQTEAFF
CDR3 DNA: TGCAGCGTTGGACAGACTGAAGCTTTCTTT
J gene: TRBJ1-1
D gene: NA
clone size: few
V gene: TRBV29-1

CDR3 protein: CASSPPEASSYNEQFF
CDR3 DNA: TGTGCCAGCAGTCCCCCGGAGGCGAGCTCCTACAATGAGCAGTTCTTC
J gene: TRBJ2-1
D gene: NA
clone size: few
V gene: TRBV28

CDR3 protein: CASTGGKSPLHF
CDR3 DNA: TGTGCCAGCACGGGGGGGAAGTCACCCCTCCACTTT
J gene: TRBJ1-6
D gene: NA
clone size: few
V gene: TRBV12-3/TRBV12-4

CDR3 protein: CASSMKKDSGYGYTF
CDR3 DNA: TGTGCCAGTAGTATGAAGAAGGACAGCGGCTATGGCTACACCTTC
J gene: TRBJ1-2
D gene: NA
clone size: medium-sized
V gene: TRBV19

CDR3 protein: CATSDPGLAGEYNEQFF
CDR3 DNA: TGTGCCACCAGTGACCCAGGACTAGCGGGAGAGTACAATGAGCAGTTCTTC
J gene: TRBJ2-1
D gene: TRBD2
clone size: NA
V gene: TRBV24-1

CDR3 protein: CASSFELNTGELFF
CDR3 DNA: TGTGCCAGCAGCTTTGAGCTGAACACCGGGGAGCTGTTTTTT
J gene: TRBJ2-2
D gene: NA
clone size: medium-sized
V gene: TRBV11-2

CDR3 protein: CASSQGFTLNTEAFF
CDR3 DNA: TGTGCCAGCAGCCAAGGGTTCACCTTGAACACTGAAGCTTTCTTT
J gene: TRBJ1-1
D gene: NA
clone size: many
V gene: TRBV3-1

CDR3 protein: CASSPDRGTYGYTF
CDR3 DNA: TGCGCCAGCAGCCCTGACCGGGGCACCTATGGCTACACCTTC
J gene: TRBJ1-2
D gene: NA
clone size: NA
V gene: TRBV5-1

CDR3 protein: CASSQGGPGTYNEQFF
CDR3 DNA: TGTGCCAGCAGCCAAGGGGGCCCCGGGACTTACAATGAGCAGTTCTTC
J gene: TRBJ2-1
D gene: NA
clone size: NA
V gene: TRBV14

CDR3 protein: CASSLEASGSSYNEQFF
CDR3 DNA: TGTGCCAGCAGCTTGGAGGCTAGCGGTAGCTCCTACAATGAGCAGTTCTTC
J gene: TRBJ2-1
D gene: TRBD2
clone size: many
V gene: TRBV5-6

CDR3 protein: CASRLTGGHEQFF
CDR3 DNA: TGTGCCAGCAGGCTAACAGGGGGCCATGAGCAGTTCTTC
J gene: TRBJ2-1
D gene: TRBD1
clone size: NA
V gene: TRBV11-1

CDR3 protein: CASRGTVYQPQHF
CDR3 DNA: TGTGCCAGCAGAGGGACAGTTTATCAGCCCCAGCATTTT
J gene: TRBJ1-5
D gene: TRBD1
clone size: many
V gene: TRBV2

CDR3 protein: CSARSTNQETQYF
CDR3 DNA: TGCAGTGCTAGATCCACAAACCAAGAGACCCAGTACTTC
J gene: TRBJ2-5
D gene: NA
clone size: NA
V gene: TRBV20-1

CDR3 protein: CASSLGPGTPGETQYF
CDR3 DNA: TGTGCCAGCAGCTTAGGACCCGGGACCCCGGGGGAGACCCAGTACTTC
J gene: TRBJ2-5
D gene: NA
clone size: few
V gene: TRBV7-8

CDR3 protein: CASWTYPGLLRDYTF
CDR3 DNA: TGTGCCAGCTGGACCTACCCGGGACTCCTCAGAGACTACACCTTC
J gene: TRBJ1-2
D gene: NA
clone size: few
V gene: TRBV7-9

CDR3 protein: CASIYMNTEAFF
CDR3 DNA: TGTGCCAGCATTTACATGAACACTGAAGCTTTCTTT
J gene: TRBJ1-1
D gene: NA
clone size: NA
V gene: TRBV6-1

CDR3 protein: CASSVTNTEAFF
CDR3 DNA: TGTGCCAGCAGTGTTACGAACACTGAAGCTTTCTTT
J gene: TRBJ1-1
D gene: NA
clone size: NA
V gene: TRBV2

CDR3 protein: CASSPWGNNQPQHF
CDR3 DNA: TGTGCCAGCAGCCCCTGGGGGAACAATCAGCCCCAGCATTTT
J gene: TRBJ1-5
D gene: NA
clone size: NA
V gene: TRBV14

CDR3 protein: CSAIREDTQYF
CDR3 DNA: TGCAGTGCTATACGAGAAGATACGCAGTATTTT
J gene: TRBJ2-3
D gene: NA
clone size: many
V gene: TRBV20-1

CDR3 protein: CASSEALLGRGEQYF
CDR3 DNA: TGTGCCAGCAGTGAAGCGCTTCTGGGCAGGGGCGAGCAGTACTTC
J gene: TRBJ2-7
D gene: NA
clone size: NA
V gene: TRBV2

CDR3 protein: CASSPGGAGDTQYF
CDR3 DNA: TGTGCCAGCAGCCCCGGGGGGGCGGGCGATACGCAGTATTTT
J gene: TRBJ2-3
D gene: TRBD2
clone size: many
V gene: TRBV5-6

CDR3 protein: CASRQGNTGELFF
CDR3 DNA: TGCGCCAGCAGACAGGGAAACACCGGGGAGCTGTTTTTT
J gene: TRBJ2-2
D gene: NA
clone size: many
V gene: TRBV4-1

CDR3 protein: CASSLGQETDTQYF
CDR3 DNA: TGCGCCAGCAGCTTGGGACAGGAGACAGATACGCAGTATTTT
J gene: TRBJ2-3
D gene: NA
clone size: NA
V gene: TRBV5-1

CDR3 protein: CASSLRGGLNEQFF
CDR3 DNA: TGTGCCAGCAGCTTGAGGGGGGGCCTCAATGAGCAGTTCTTC
J gene: TRBJ2-1
D gene: NA
clone size: many
V gene: TRBV5-4

CDR3 protein: CASSRQGNQPQHF
CDR3 DNA: TGTGCCAGCAGCCGACAGGGCAATCAGCCCCAGCATTTT
J gene: TRBJ1-5
D gene: NA
clone size: many
V gene: TRBV27

CDR3 protein: CASSPSGGGAQYF
CDR3 DNA: TGTGCCAGCAGTCCGAGTGGGGGAGGGGCCCAGTACTTC
J gene: TRBJ2-5
D gene: TRBD2
clone size: NA
V gene: TRBV25-1

CDR3 protein: CASSLGILRGQAKNIQYF
CDR3 DNA: TGTGCCAGCAGCTTAGGAATACTCAGGGGGCAGGCCAAAAACATTCAGTACTTC
J gene: TRBJ2-4
D gene: TRBD1
clone size: few
V gene: TRBV11-2

CDR3 protein: CASSLRGSYNSPLHF
CDR3 DNA: TGCGCCAGCAGCTTGAGGGGCTCCTATAATTCACCCCTCCACTTT
J gene: TRBJ1-6
D gene: NA
clone size: many
V gene: TRBV5-1

CDR3 protein: CSADPGLAANTGELFF
CDR3 DNA: TGCAGTGCTGACCCGGGACTAGCGGCGAACACCGGGGAGCTGTTTTTT
J gene: TRBJ2-2
D gene: TRBD2
clone size: few
V gene: TRBV20-1

CDR3 protein: CASSIDEGARYGYTF
CDR3 DNA: TGTGCCAGCAGCATAGACGAGGGGGCCCGGTATGGCTACACCTTC
J gene: TRBJ1-2
D gene: TRBD1
clone size: few
V gene: TRBV7-2

CDR3 protein: CAISEWANTAAFF
CDR3 DNA: TGTGCCATCAGTGAGTGGGCGAACACTGCAGCTTTCTTT
J gene: TRBJ1-1
D gene: NA
clone size: once
V gene: TRBV10-3